Below are 3 T cell receptor beta chains sequenced from a single sample in a study of blood T cell repertoires in COVID-19. Method: immunoSEQ multiplex PCR; TCRdb's copy keeps in-frame clones and lacks some. Here the sample spans over 150,000 clones, approximately 87% being singletons. The sample comprised peripheral blood. These receptors all stem from a man between 65 and 85 years old with active or convalescent COVID-19.

This clone came up a few times. This sequence joins TRBV19 and TRBJ1-1, with TRBD1 matching 7 bases. This CDR3 is built from 13 residues. CDR1 is LNHDA and CDR2 is SQIVND in the germline V gene (reference sequence). J gave up 0 bases and V 10 bases, and 5 bases lay outside the gene matches. The CDR3 loop reads CATRDRLNTEAFF. As DNA, the CDR3 is TGTGCCACCCGGGACAGATTGAACACTGAAGCTTTCTTT.

The chain carries TRBV19 and TRBJ1-1, with TRBD1 identical over 8 bases. Trimming at V came to 9 bases and at J to 0 bases, leaving 3 bases not matched to a gene. Germline V gene data show CDR1 as LNHDA and CDR2 as SQIVND (reference sequence). The CDR3 is made up of 13 amino acids. CDR3 nucleotide sequence: TGTGCCAGCCGGGGACAGGTGAACACTGAAGCTTTCTTT. Translated, it gives CASRGQVNTEAFF.

The genes are TRBV19 and TRBJ1-4; D may be TRBD1 (6 bases). CDR3 size: 14 residues. Germline-derived CDR1 and CDR2 are LNHDA and SQIVND (reference sequence). V was shortened by 5 bases and J by 7 bases, with 14 bases between the two germline ends. The CDR3 DNA follows: TGTGCCAGTAGTCGAGGACCAGGGGCTGAAAAACTGTTTTTT. It codes for CASSRGPGAEKLFF.